This T cell receptor beta chain was found in a study of response to subunit inactivated influenza vaccine. V was shortened by 1 base and J by 2 bases, with 17 bases between the two germline ends. This CDR3 region has 17 residues. Germline V gene sequence: CDR1 SEHNR, CDR2 FQNEAQ (reference sequence). Via MiXCR, TCRdb re-called the RT-PCR reads, giving one row per CDR3 protein. This table has 500,000 to 550,000 distinct CDR3 sequences, approximately 7.2% appearing once. The rearrangement links TRBV7-9 to TRBJ2-5; D is possibly TRBD1 (6 bases). The sample consisted of PBMCs from blood, taken less than 25 months after vaccination. This TCR was sampled from a man between 50 and 70 years old who received an inactivated influenza vaccine. CDR3: CASSLGTATLLQETQYF. The CDR3, as DNA: TGTGCCAGCAGCTTAGGGACAGCCACTTTATTACAAGAGACCCAGTACTTC. Filled out from reference TRBV7-9 and TRBJ2-5, the complete variable domain reads DTGVSQNPRHKITKRGQNVTFRCDPISEHNRLYWYRQTLGQGPEFLTYFQNEAQLEKSRLLSDRFSAERPKGSFSTLEIQRTEQGDSAMYLCASSLGTATLLQETQYFGPGTRLLVL.